These 29 T cell receptor beta chains were sequenced from one sample in a study of T-cell memory formation after mild COVID-19. Using its own MiXCR run on the 5' RACE reads, TCRdb lists one record per CDR3 protein. The repertoire holds about 290,000 distinct CDR3 sequences, with approximately 16% as singletons. Sequencing was performed on PBMCs or a T cell subset sorted from them (not recorded which). The receptors were sampled from a man aged 18 to 29 who had mild COVID-19 (a few samples of this study predate the infection). Cell type and time point are not known.

This clonotype was counted only a few times. The chain is built from TRBV7-2 and TRBJ1-4, with D perhaps matching TRBD1 (5 bases). The length of the CDR3 is 16 residues. The V end lost 5 bases, the J end lost 0 bases, and 13 bases lay between the germline ends. Germline values: CDR1 SGHTA, CDR2 FQGNSA. The CDR3 DNA sequence: TGTGCCAGCAGCCCCGGGGGGACTGCAACTAATGAAAAACTGTTTTTT. Its protein product is CASSPGGTATNEKLFF.

This clonotype was recorded a few times. This sequence joins TRBV4-2 and TRBJ2-7; TRBD1 is a possible D gene (5 bases). The CDR3 has 14 amino acids. Germline lookup yields CDR1 LGHNA and CDR2 YNFKEQ. The V end was cut by 0 bases, the J end by 6 bases, with 12 bases between. The CDR3 DNA is TGTGCCAGCAGCCAAGAGGGGCGGAATGGCGAGCAGTACTTC. It yields the protein CASSQEGRNGEQYF.

The chain recombines TRBV7-9 with TRBJ2-7, with TRBD2 identical over 13 bases. V lost 4 bases and J lost 4; bases outside the gene matches: 10. The CDR3 runs 17 residues. The germline CDR1 and CDR2 sequences are SEHNR and FQNEAQ (reference sequence). The CDR3 loop is CASSSTMTSGGLYEQYF. The DNA of the CDR3 is TGTGCCAGCAGCTCGACGATGACTAGCGGGGGGCTATACGAGCAGTACTTC.

The chain carries TRBV28 and TRBJ2-5; D is undetermined. The germline gives CDR1 MDHEN, CDR2 SYDVKM. The V gene lost 6 bases and the J gene lost 5 bases, with 16 bases spanning the gap. The CDR3 spans 14 residues. CDR3: CASSLLLPAETQYF. As DNA, the CDR3 is TGTGCCAGCAGCCTTTTACTCCCGGCGGAGACCCAGTACTTC.

In its sample, this clonotype was seen many times. This chain links TRBV7-2 with TRBJ1-6, with D hard to call. The germline CDR1 and CDR2 sequences are SGHTA and FQGNSA. V was clipped by 4 bases and J by 8 bases, with 12 bases between them. The CDR3 is 14 residues long. CDR3 DNA sequence: TGTGCCAGCAGCTCCCAGGCCGGGGATTCACCCCTCCACTTT. This encodes CASSSQAGDSPLHF.

The rearrangement joins TRBV3-2 to TRBJ1-2; whether TRBD1, the table's D call, matches the DNA was not checked. TRBV3-2 is an annotated pseudogene. The CDR3 has 16 residues. This CDR3 is CASSQETSLLNYGYTF. The CDR3 DNA follows: TGTGCCAGCAGCCAAGAGACGTCCCTACTTAACTATGGCTACACCTTC.

In this sample, this clonotype turned up a few times. This chain joins TRBV28 and TRBJ1-1; D might be TRBD1 (5 bases). The CDR3 consists of 14 residues. V was cut by 6 bases and J by 5 bases, with 16 bases left in between. Germline loops: CDR1 MDHEN, CDR2 SYDVKM. The CDR3 region has the DNA TGTGCCAGCAGCTGGGCTGGGGGTAAGACTGAAGCTTTCTTT. Amino acids: CASSWAGGKTEAFF.

Many counts were recorded for this clonotype. The V and J genes are TRBV27 and TRBJ2-5; D might be TRBD1 or TRBD2, each matching 6 bases. Germline V gene sequence: CDR1 MNHEY, CDR2 SMNVEV (reference sequence). CDR3 size: 13 residues. Trimming pared 9 bases from V and 9 bases from J, leaving 20 bases between. CDR3 protein: CASGGWGAGAQYF. The CDR3 coding sequence is TGTGCCAGTGGAGGGTGGGGGGCTGGGGCCCAGTACTTC.

The chain carries TRBV14 and TRBJ2-5, with D uncertain. The germline gives CDR1 SGHDN, CDR2 FVKESK. With 3 bases removed from V and 5 bases from J, the gap between germline ends came to 4 bases. The CDR3 runs to 11 residues. CDR3 nucleotide sequence: TGTGCCAGCAGCCATACGGAGACCCAGTACTTC. Its translation is CASSHTETQYF.

This clonotype was counted between two and nine times. The rearrangement joins TRBV7-6 to TRBJ2-7; perhaps TRBD2 as D (7 bases). Trimming left V 1 base short and J 6 bases short, with 25 bases between. Germline V gene lookup returns CDR1 SGHVS and CDR2 FNYEAQ. The CDR3 extends over 18 amino acids. The CDR3 nucleotides read TGTGCCAGCAGCTTAGGGGCGGGCGGGGGCTCTTCTCTCCGCGAGCAGTACTTC. It encodes CASSLGAGGGSSLREQYF.

The chain couples TRBV4-3 to TRBJ1-4; no firm D call. V was trimmed by 0 bases and J by 8 bases, leaving 16 bases between them. Germline values: CDR1 LGHNA, CDR2 YSLEER. The CDR3 covers 16 residues. The CDR3 loop is CASSQDWGGGSEKLFF. In nucleotides, the CDR3 is TGCGCCAGCAGCCAAGATTGGGGAGGAGGTTCGGAAAAACTGTTTTTT.

Only a few counts were recorded for this clonotype. V is TRBV5-1 and J is TRBJ2-2; D possibly corresponds to TRBD2 (6 bases). The CDR3 runs 14 residues. Germline assignment: CDR1 SGHRS and CDR2 YFSETQ. Trimming took 3 bases from V and 3 from J, leaving 9 bases between them. The CDR3 is CASSSEGYTGELFF. The CDR3 DNA is TGCGCCAGCAGCTCGGAGGGTTACACCGGGGAGCTGTTTTTT.

V is TRBV20-1 and J is TRBJ2-2; D gene unclear. Trimming left V 3 bases short and J 7 bases short, with 15 bases between. The CDR3 has 14 amino acids. Germline-derived CDR1 and CDR2 are DFQATT and SNEGSKA (reference sequence). CDR3 protein: CSASTVQAIGELFF. Written as DNA, the CDR3 is TGCAGTGCTAGCACGGTTCAGGCCATCGGGGAGCTGTTTTTT.

This clonotype was counted between two and nine times. The chain joins TRBV28 to TRBJ2-1; no clear D. The germline CDR1 and CDR2 sequences are MDHEN and SYDVKM. Trimming removed 7 bases from V and 0 bases from J, with 16 bases in between. The length of the CDR3 is 16 residues. The CDR3 nucleotides read TGTGCCAGCACCTTAAGCGAGTCGCACTCCTACAATGAGCAGTTCTTC. This gives the protein CASTLSESHSYNEQFF.

This clonotype was counted a few times. This rearrangement joins TRBV18 to TRBJ1-2, with D uncertain. CDR1 KGHSH and CDR2 LQKENI come from the germline V gene. CDR3 size: 14 residues. V lost 1 base and J 4 bases, leaving 10 bases between the germline ends. The CDR3 loop reads CASSPRAGLYGYTF. Here the CDR3 DNA reads TGTGCCAGCTCACCACGCGCAGGCCTCTATGGCTACACCTTC.

The V gene is TRBV4-3, the J gene TRBJ2-3; D might be TRBD1 or TRBD2, each matching 6 bases. The CDR3 runs 16 residues. Trimming removed 3 bases from V and 4 bases from J, with 17 bases in between. The germline gives CDR1 LGHNA, CDR2 YSLEER. The CDR3 region has the DNA TGCGCCAGCAGCCATACCGGGACCGGGGGCGCAGATACGCAGTATTTT. Its protein product is CASSHTGTGGADTQYF.

CDR3 DNA: TGTGCCAGCAGCCAAGGTTCTGCGGGGGGGATCCAAGAGACCCAGTACTTC. It translates to CASSQGSAGGIQETQYF. The chain is built from TRBV3-1 and TRBJ2-5, with 9 nucleotides matching TRBD2. The CDR3 extends over 17 amino acids. Per the germline V gene, CDR1 is LGHDT and CDR2 is YNNKEL (reference sequence). V shed 1 base, J shed 1 base, and the junction held 7 bases outside the gene matches.

The chain joins TRBV2 to TRBJ1-2; 10 positions agree with TRBD1. Germline V gives CDR1 SNHLY, CDR2 FYNNEI. With V trimmed by 3 bases and J by 8 bases, 3 bases remained unmatched. CDR3 length equals 13 residues. The CDR3 reads CASSEGQGYGYTF. The CDR3 DNA is TGTGCCAGCAGTGAGGGACAGGGGTACGGCTACACCTTC. Combining the CDR3 with reference TRBV2 and TRBJ1-2 gives the whole variable domain EPEVTQTPSHQVTQMGQEVILRCVPISNHLYFYWYRQILGQKVEFLVSFYNNEISEKSEIFDDQFSVERPDGSNFTLKIRSTKLEDSAMYFCASSEGQGYGYTFGSGTRLTVV.

This chain uses TRBV20-1 with TRBJ1-1, with 10 bases that match TRBD1. Per the germline V gene, CDR1 is DFQATT and CDR2 is SNEGSKA (reference sequence). This CDR3 has 16 amino acids. J lost 1 base, V lost 2 bases, and 7 bases had no gene match. The CDR3 loop reads CSARKAGTGENTEAFF. CDR3 bases: TGCAGTGCTAGAAAAGCCGGGACAGGGGAGAACACTGAAGCTTTCTTT.

The V and J genes are TRBV4-1 and TRBJ2-1; possibly TRBD1 for D (6 bases). Germline V gives CDR1 MGHRA, CDR2 YSYEKL. This CDR3 is built from 15 residues. Trimming cost V 6 bases and J 9 bases, with 21 bases left between them. DNA of the CDR3: TGCGCCAGCAGGACAGGCCCCCTCACTGGTAGTGAGCAGTTCTTC. Protein product: CASRTGPLTGSEQFF.

This clonotype was seen only a few times. The CDR3 loop reads CASTTGAVETQYF. CDR3 bases: TGTGCCAGCACGACAGGGGCTGTAGAGACCCAGTACTTC. V is TRBV12-3 or TRBV12-4 and J is TRBJ2-5, with 8 bases aligning to TRBD1. The V segment lost 7 bases and the J segment 4 bases; nucleotides outside the gene matches: 5. This CDR3 contains 13 residues.

V and J are TRBV18 and TRBJ2-7; D might be TRBD1 (5 bases). The CDR3 runs to 15 residues. Germline CDR1 is KGHSH and CDR2 is LQKENI. The V end lost 2 bases, the J end lost 3 bases, and 14 bases lay between the germline ends. The CDR3 DNA follows: TGTGCCAGCTCACCAGTGGCAGGGCAAGGCTACGAGCAGTACTTC. Translation: CASSPVAGQGYEQYF.

The chain has TRBV5-1 and TRBJ1-2; weak D call: TRBD1 (6 bases). CDR3 length equals 14 residues. Germline CDR1 is SGHRS and CDR2 is YFSETQ. The V gene lost 1 base and the J gene lost 0 bases, with 7 bases spanning the gap. CDR3 sequence reads: CASSLRTANYGYTF. In DNA form, the CDR3 reads TGCGCCAGCAGCTTGAGGACAGCTAACTATGGCTACACCTTC. Full variable domain (missing parts from reference TRBV5-1 and TRBJ1-2): KAGVTQTPRYLIKTRGQQVTLSCSPISGHRSVSWYQQTPGQGLQFLFEYFSETQRNKGNFPGRFSGRQFSNSRSEMNVSTLELGDSALYLCASSLRTANYGYTFGSGTRLTVV.

This clonotype has a handful of counts. The CDR3 DNA reads TGTGCCAGCAGAAACAGGTTCGTCTCCTACGAGCAGTACGTC. Translated: CASRNRFVSYEQYV. V and J are TRBV6-1 and TRBJ2-7, with D maybe TRBD1 (5 bases). This CDR3 region has 14 residues. V shed 6 bases and J shed 0 bases, with 12 bases lying between them. Germline V gene sequence: CDR1 MNHNS, CDR2 SASEGT.

The chain has TRBV7-8 and TRBJ1-5; the D gene is possibly TRBD1 (6 bases). This CDR3 region has 16 residues. CDR1 SGHVS and CDR2 FQNEAQ come from the germline V gene. Trimming removed 5 bases at V and 0 bases at J, with 14 bases between. The CDR3 sequence: CASSAYRVPSNQPQHF. The CDR3 DNA is TGTGCCAGCAGCGCGTACAGGGTACCTAGCAATCAGCCCCAGCATTTT.

The sample holds a few counts of this clonotype. The V gene is TRBV7-9, the J gene TRBJ2-7; D is undetermined. The CDR3 contains 13 residues. Germline V gene data show CDR1 as SEHNR and CDR2 as FQNEAQ (reference sequence). The V end was cut by 7 bases, the J end by 4 bases, with 14 bases between. The CDR3 is CASTLRSDYEQYF. CDR3 coding DNA: TGTGCCAGCACCCTACGTTCCGATTACGAGCAGTACTTC.

This clonotype was counted at least ten times. V and J are TRBV7-2 and TRBJ2-2; D is uncertain. Germline V gene data show CDR1 as SGHTA and CDR2 as FQGNSA. Trimming pared 3 bases from V and 5 bases from J, leaving 7 bases between. The CDR3 has 13 amino acids. In DNA form, the CDR3 reads TGTGCCAGCAGCTTCCTCTCTACCGGGGAGCTGTTTTTT. It translates to CASSFLSTGELFF.

V usage is TRBV9 and J usage is TRBJ1-1; possibly TRBD1 for D (5 bases). This CDR3 spans 14 amino acids. V was clipped by 2 bases and J by 4 bases, with 12 bases between them. Germline V CDR1 and CDR2: SGDLS, YYNGEE. The CDR3 region has the DNA TGTGCCAGCAGCGTCGGACACCGGGGCACTGAAGCTTTCTTT. Its translation is CASSVGHRGTEAFF. The full variable domain, rest sourced from reference TRBV9 and TRBJ1-1, is DSGVTQTPKHLITATGQRVTLRCSPRSGDLSVYWYQQSLDQGLQFLIQYYNGEERAKGNILERFSAQQFPDLHSELNLSSLELGDSALYFCASSVGHRGTEAFFGQGTRLTVV.

The genes are TRBV11-2 and TRBJ1-2; D uncertain. CDR1 SGHAT and CDR2 FQNNGV come from the germline V gene. V was clipped by 5 bases and J by 4 bases, with 11 bases between them. The CDR3 is 13 residues long. For the CDR3, the DNA is TGTGCCAGCAGCGCCGGGTTCTCCTATGGCTACACCTTC. It specifies CASSAGFSYGYTF.